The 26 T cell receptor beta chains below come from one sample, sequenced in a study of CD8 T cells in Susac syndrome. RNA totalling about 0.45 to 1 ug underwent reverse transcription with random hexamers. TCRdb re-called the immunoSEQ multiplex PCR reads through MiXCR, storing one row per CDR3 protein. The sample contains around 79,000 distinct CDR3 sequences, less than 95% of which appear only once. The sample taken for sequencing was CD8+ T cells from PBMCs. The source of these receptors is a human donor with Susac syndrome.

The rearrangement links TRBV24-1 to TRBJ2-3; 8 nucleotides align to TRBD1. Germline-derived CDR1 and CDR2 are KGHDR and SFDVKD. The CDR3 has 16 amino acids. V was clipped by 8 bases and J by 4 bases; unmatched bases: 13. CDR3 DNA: TGTGCCACCAAGGCCACAGGGGGTATCTCACCAGATACGCAGTATTTT. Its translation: CATKATGGISPDTQYF.

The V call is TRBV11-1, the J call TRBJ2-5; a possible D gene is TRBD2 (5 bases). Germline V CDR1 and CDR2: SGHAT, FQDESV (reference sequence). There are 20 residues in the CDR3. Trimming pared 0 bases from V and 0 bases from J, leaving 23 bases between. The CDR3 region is CASSLAGDTNLPGYQETQYF. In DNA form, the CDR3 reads TGTGCCAGCAGCTTAGCGGGTGACACTAACCTGCCGGGGTACCAAGAGACCCAGTACTTC.

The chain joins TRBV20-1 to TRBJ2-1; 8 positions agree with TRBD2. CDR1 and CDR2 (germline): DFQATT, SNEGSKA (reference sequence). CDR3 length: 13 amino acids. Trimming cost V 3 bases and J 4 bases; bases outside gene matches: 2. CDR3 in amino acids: CSASGGRYNEQFF. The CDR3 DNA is TGCAGTGCTAGTGGCGGGAGGTACAATGAGCAGTTCTTC.

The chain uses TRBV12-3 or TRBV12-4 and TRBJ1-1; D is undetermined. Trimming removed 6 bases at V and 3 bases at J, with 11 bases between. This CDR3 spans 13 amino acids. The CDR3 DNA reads TGTGCCAGCAGCCCGACGGGATACACTGAAGCTTTCTTT. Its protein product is CASSPTGYTEAFF.

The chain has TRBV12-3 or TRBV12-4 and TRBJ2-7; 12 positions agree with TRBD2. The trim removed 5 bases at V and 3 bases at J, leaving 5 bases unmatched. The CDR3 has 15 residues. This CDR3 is CASSQRLAGDYEQYF. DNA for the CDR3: TGTGCCAGCAGTCAGCGACTAGCGGGGGACTACGAGCAGTACTTC.

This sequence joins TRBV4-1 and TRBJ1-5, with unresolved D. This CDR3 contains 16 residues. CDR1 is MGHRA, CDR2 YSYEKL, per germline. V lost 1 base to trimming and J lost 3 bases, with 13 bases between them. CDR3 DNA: TGCGCCAGCAGCCAAGTTATCCAAAGGGTCAATCAGCCCCAGCATTTT. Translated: CASSQVIQRVNQPQHF.

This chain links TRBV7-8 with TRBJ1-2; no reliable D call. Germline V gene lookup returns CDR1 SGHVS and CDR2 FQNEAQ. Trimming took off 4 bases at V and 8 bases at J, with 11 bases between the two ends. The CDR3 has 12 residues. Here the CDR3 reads CASSWGSEGYTF. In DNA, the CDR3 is TGTGCCAGCAGCTGGGGATCGGAAGGCTACACCTTC.

DNA of the CDR3: TGTGCCAGCAGTTTACGGGGGAGAGGTATGACAGGGGGTTCACCCCTCCACTTT. Translated, it gives CASSLRGRGMTGGSPLHF. The chain uses TRBV27 and TRBJ1-6, with 9 bases that match TRBD1. There are 18 residues in the CDR3. Germline V gives CDR1 MNHEY, CDR2 SMNVEV (reference sequence). Unmatched junction bases numbered 14, after V lost 2 bases and J lost 9 bases.

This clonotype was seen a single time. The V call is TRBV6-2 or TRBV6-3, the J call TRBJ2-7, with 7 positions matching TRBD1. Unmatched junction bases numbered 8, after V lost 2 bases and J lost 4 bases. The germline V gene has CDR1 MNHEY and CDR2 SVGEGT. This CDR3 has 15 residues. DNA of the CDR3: TGTGCCAGCAGTTACGGAACAGGGGAGACTTACGAGCAGTACTTC. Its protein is CASSYGTGETYEQYF.

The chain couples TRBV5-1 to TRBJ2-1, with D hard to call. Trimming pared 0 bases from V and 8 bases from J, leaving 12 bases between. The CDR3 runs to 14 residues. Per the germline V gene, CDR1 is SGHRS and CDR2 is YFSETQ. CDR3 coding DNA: TGCGCCAGCAGCTTGGATCCTGGACGGGATGAGCAGTTCTTC. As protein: CASSLDPGRDEQFF. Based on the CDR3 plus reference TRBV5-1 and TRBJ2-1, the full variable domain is KAGVTQTPRYLIKTRGQQVTLSCSPISGHRSVSWYQQTPGQGLQFLFEYFSETQRNKGNFPGRFSGRQFSNSRSEMNVSTLELGDSALYLCASSLDPGRDEQFFGPGTRLTVL.

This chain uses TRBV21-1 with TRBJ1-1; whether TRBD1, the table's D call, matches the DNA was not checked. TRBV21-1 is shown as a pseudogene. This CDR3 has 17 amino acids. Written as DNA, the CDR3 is TGTGCCAGCAGCAAAGCTGGGGCAGGGGCGATGAACACTGAAGCTTTCTTT. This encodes CASSKAGAGAMNTEAFF.

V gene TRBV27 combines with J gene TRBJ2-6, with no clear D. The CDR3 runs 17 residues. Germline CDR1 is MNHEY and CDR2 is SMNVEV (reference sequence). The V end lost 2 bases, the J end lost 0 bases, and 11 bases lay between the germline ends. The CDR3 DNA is TGTGCCAGCAGTTTACGGGCGGCACGCTCTGGGGCCAACGTCCTGACTTTC. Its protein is CASSLRAARSGANVLTF.

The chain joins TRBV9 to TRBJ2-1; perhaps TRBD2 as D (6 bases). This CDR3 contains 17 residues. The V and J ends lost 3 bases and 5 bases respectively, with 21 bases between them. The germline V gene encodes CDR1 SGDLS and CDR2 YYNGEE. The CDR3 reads CASSGPAGGRLHNEQFF. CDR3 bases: TGTGCCAGCAGCGGACCAGCGGGTGGCCGGCTCCACAATGAGCAGTTCTTC.

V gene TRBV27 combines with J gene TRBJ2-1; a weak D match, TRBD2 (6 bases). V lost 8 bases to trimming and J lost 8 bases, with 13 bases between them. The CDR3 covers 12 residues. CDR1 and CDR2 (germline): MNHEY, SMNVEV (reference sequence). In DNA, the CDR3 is TGTGCCAGCCGCGGGACTTCGTATGAGCAGTTCTTC. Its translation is CASRGTSYEQFF.

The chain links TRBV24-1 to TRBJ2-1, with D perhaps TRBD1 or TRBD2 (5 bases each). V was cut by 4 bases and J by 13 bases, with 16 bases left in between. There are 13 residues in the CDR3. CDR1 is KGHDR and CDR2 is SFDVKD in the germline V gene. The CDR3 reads CATSDFPGGEQFF. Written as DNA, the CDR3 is TGTGCCACCAGTGACTTTCCTGGGGGAGAACAGTTCTTC.

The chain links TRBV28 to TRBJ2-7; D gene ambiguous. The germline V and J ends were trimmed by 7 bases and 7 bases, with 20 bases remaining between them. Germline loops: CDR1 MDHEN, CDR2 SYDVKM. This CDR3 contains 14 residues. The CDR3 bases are TGTGCCAGCACCCAAGGAGAGTTTTTAGGGGAGCAGTACTTC. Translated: CASTQGEFLGEQYF.

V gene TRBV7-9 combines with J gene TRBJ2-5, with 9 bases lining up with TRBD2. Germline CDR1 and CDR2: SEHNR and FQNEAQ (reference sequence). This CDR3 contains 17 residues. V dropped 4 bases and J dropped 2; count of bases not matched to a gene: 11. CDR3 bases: TGTGCCAGCAGCTCTTCAAGCGCGGGGGGGATGCAAGAGACCCAGTACTTC. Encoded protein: CASSSSSAGGMQETQYF.

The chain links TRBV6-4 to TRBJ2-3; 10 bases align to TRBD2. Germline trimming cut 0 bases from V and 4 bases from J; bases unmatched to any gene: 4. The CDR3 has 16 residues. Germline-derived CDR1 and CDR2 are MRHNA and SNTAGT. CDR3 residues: CASSDSSGGASDTQYF. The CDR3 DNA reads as TGTGCCAGCAGTGACTCAAGCGGGGGGGCATCAGATACGCAGTATTTT.

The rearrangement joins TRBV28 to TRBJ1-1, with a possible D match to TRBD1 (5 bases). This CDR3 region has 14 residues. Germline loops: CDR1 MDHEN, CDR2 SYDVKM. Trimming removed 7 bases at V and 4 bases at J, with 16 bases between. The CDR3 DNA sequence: TGTGCCAGCACCCCTGGGTGGGGCGGCACTGAAGCTTTCTTT. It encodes CASTPGWGGTEAFF.

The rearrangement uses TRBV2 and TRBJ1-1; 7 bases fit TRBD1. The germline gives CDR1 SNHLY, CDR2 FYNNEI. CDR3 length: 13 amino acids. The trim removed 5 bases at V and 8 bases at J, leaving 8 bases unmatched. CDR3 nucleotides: TGTGCCAGCAGTCCTACAGGGGAGGGAGAAGCTTTCTTT. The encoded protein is CASSPTGEGEAFF.

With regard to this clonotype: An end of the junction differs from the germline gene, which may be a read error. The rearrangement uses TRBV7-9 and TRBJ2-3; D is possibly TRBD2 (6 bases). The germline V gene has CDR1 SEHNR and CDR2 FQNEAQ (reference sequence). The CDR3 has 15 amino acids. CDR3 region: CASSLVGDFTDTQYF. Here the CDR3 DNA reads TGTGCCAGCAGTTTAGTGGGGGACTTCACAGATACGCAGTATTTT.

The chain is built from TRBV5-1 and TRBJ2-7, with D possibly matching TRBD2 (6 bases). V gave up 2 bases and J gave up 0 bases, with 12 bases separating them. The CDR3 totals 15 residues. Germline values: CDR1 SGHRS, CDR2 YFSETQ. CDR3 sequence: CASSLVPAGSYEQYF. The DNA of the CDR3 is TGCGCCAGCAGCTTAGTTCCAGCGGGCTCCTACGAGCAGTACTTC. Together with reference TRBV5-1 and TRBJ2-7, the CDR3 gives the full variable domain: KAGVTQTPRYLIKTRGQQVTLSCSPISGHRSVSWYQQTPGQGLQFLFEYFSETQRNKGNFPGRFSGRQFSNSRSEMNVSTLELGDSALYLCASSLVPAGSYEQYFGPGTRLTVT.

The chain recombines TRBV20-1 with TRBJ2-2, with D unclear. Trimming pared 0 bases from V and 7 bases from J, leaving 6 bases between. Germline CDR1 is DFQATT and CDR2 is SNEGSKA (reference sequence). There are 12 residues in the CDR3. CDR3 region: CSARDGGGELFF. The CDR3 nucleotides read TGCAGTGCTAGAGATGGTGGCGGGGAGCTGTTTTTT.

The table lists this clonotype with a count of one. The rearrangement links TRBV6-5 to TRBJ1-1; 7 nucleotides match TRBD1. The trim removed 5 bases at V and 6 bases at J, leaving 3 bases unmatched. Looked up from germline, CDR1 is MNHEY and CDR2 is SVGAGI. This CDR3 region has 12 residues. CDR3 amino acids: CASSGTGAEAFF. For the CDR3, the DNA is TGTGCCAGCAGTGGAACAGGGGCTGAAGCTTTCTTT.

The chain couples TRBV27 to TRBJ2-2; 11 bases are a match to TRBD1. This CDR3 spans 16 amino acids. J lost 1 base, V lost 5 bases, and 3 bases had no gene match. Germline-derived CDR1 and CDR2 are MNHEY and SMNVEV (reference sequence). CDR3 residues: CASSPGQGENTGELFF. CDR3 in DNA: TGTGCCAGCAGTCCGGGACAGGGGGAGAACACCGGGGAGCTGTTTTTT.

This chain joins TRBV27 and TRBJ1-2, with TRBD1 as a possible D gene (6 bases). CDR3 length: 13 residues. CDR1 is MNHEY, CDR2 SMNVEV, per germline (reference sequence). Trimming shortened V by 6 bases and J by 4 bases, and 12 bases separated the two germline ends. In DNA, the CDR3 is TGTGCCAGCAGCCACGGACAGTCCTATGGCTACACCTTC. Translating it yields CASSHGQSYGYTF.